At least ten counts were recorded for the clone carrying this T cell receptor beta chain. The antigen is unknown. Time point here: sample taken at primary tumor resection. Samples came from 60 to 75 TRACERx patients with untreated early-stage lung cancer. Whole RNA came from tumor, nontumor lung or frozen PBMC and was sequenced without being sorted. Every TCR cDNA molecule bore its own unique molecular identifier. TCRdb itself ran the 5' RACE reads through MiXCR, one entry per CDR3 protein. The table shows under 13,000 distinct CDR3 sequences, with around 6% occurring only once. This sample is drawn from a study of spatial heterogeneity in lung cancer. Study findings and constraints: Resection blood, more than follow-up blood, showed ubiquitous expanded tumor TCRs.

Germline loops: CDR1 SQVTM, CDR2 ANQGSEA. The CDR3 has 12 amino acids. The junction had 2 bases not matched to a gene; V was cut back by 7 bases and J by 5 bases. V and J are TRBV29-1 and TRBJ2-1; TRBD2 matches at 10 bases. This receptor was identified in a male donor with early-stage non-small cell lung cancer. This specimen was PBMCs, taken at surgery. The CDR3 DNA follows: TGCAGCGCAACTAGCGGGAACAATGAGCAGTTCTTC. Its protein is CSATSGNNEQFF.